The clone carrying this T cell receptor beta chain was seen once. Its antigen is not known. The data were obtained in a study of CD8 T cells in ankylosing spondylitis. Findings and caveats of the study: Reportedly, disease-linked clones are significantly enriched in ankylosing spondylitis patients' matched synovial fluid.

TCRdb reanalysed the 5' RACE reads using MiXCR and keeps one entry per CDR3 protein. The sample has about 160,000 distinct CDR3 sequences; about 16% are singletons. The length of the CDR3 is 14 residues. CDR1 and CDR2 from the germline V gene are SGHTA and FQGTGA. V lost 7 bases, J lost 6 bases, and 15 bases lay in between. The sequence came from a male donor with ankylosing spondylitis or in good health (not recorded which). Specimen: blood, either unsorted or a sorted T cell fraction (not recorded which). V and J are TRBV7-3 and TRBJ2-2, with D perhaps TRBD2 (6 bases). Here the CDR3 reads CASTQMGGSGELFF. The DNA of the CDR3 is TGTGCCAGCACCCAAATGGGGGGTTCCGGGGAGCTGTTTTTT.